This T cell receptor (beta chain) was identified in a study of vaccination and CD4 T cells after COVID-19. About the research overall: Convalescent donors were composed of six males and four females, of whom two were Hispanic. Each participant underwent a two-dose regimen of either the BNT162b2 or the mRNA-1273 vaccine.

This sample's treatment: approximately nine-day PBMC culture with coronavirus spike peptide pools or control peptides (ViraFEST assay). PCR-confirmed positives ranged from March to December 2020, preceding US Alpha, Beta and Delta variants. CDR1 is KGHDR, CDR2 SFDVKD, per germline. CDR3 size: 16 residues. The V and J ends lost 7 bases and 5 bases respectively, with 19 bases between them. On this clonotype itself: The antigen remains undetermined.

The Oncomine TCR Beta short-read assay was applied to DNA of cultured CD4+ T cells. TCRdb recomputed calls from the PCR reads with MiXCR, one row per CDR3 protein. The sample includes 11,000 or so distinct CDR3 sequences, 40% to 55% of them seen just once. The source of this sequence is a human donor who had recovered from COVID-19. This rearrangement joins TRBV24-1 to TRBJ2-2, with D possibly TRBD2 on 7 matching bases. Sequenced material: CD4+ T cells from blood, cultured in vitro. CDR3 bases: TGTGCCACCAGCGGTATCGGGGGGCGGAGTACCGGGGAGCTGTTTTTT. Its protein product is CATSGIGGRSTGELFF.